Included here is one T cell receptor beta chain sequence, with context. Its antigen is still unknown. The run of the v3.0 immunoSEQ assay was at survey level. Per-sample TRB depth target: about 35,000-50,000 T-cell genomes. Repertoires were generated with immunoSEQ multiplex PCR, while TCRdb's copy carries only in-frame clones and drops some. Among some 40,000 clones listed, around 93% were seen once. These data belong to a study of long-term antiretroviral therapy in people with HIV. Study observations and caveats: Clones that expanded before ART (that is, prior to treatment) dominated the repertoire at all time points. Post-ART diversity increased but stayed below transplant donor controls.

There were no participants with HIV treated outside the United States. The germline gives CDR1 LNHDA, CDR2 SQIVND (reference sequence). This CDR3 has 14 amino acids. With 7 bases removed from V and 7 bases from J, the gap between germline ends came to 14 bases. Sample: unsorted PBMCs, taken approximately 9.1 years after starting antiretroviral therapy. The chain employs TRBV19 and TRBJ1-6, with D possibly TRBD1 on 6 matching bases. The receptor's source is a man aged 25-45 years with HIV. The chain's CDR3 is CASTLTGGNSPLHF. DNA of the CDR3: TGTGCCAGTACTCTGACAGGTGGAAATTCACCCCTCCACTTT.